The 20 T cell receptor beta chains below were found in one sample sequenced in a study of human T cells and chemical hapten exposure. From the RACE reads, TCRdb called clonotypes with MiXCR, one entry per CDR3 protein. This sample carries some 79,000 distinct CDR3 sequences, 9.5% to 14% of them seen once, and the ten largest clones take around 3.7%. Time point meaning: patch test 3, about 24 weeks after DPC sensitization. The treatment denotes: therapeutic diphenylcyclopropenone sensitization with weekly scalp DPC. The sequenced sample was whole blood, obtained in connection with sensitization to the hapten diphenylcyclopropenone (DPC). These receptors originate from a woman in her forties or fifties with alopecia areata. Some clones in this sample may be carry-over from other donors' samples.

This clonotype has just a few counts. CDR3 sequence reads: CSALFDRGRGQPQHF. In nucleotides, the CDR3 is TGCAGTGCTTTATTCGACAGGGGGCGCGGACAGCCCCAGCATTTT. The genes are TRBV20-1 and TRBJ1-5, with TRBD1 matching 10 bases. V lost 5 bases, J lost 7 bases, and 11 bases stayed unmatched. CDR1 is DFQATT and CDR2 is SNEGSKA in the germline V gene (reference sequence). The CDR3 length is 15 residues.

With regard to this clonotype: A junction end diverges from the germline sequence, so it may reflect a read error. This chain links TRBV28 with TRBJ2-6, with D unresolved. In germline, CDR1 is MDHEN, CDR2 SYDVKM. The CDR3 is 13 amino acids. The CDR3 DNA sequence: TGTGTCAGCATCGCGGCCGGGGCCAACGTCCTGACTTTC. This gives the protein CVSIAAGANVLTF.

There are many counts of this clonotype. The chain carries TRBV7-9 and TRBJ2-5; 9 bases match TRBD2. J was trimmed by 5 bases and V by 1 base; bases with no gene match: 5. Germline V gives CDR1 SEHNR, CDR2 FQNEAQ (reference sequence). The CDR3 loop spans 15 amino acids. Here the CDR3 reads CASSLGDSGRETQYF. The CDR3 DNA follows: TGTGCCAGCAGCTTAGGGGACAGCGGGAGGGAGACCCAGTACTTC.

This clonotype was observed many times. The chain couples TRBV6-1 to TRBJ1-5, with D possibly TRBD1 on 5 matching bases. CDR3 length: 17 amino acids. In germline, CDR1 is MNHNS, CDR2 SASEGT. Trimming took 2 bases from V and 2 from J, leaving 16 bases between them. For the CDR3, the DNA is TGTGCCAGCAGTGAAATGATGGACGGCAGGGGCAATCAGCCCCAGCATTTT. Its protein is CASSEMMDGRGNQPQHF.

This clonotype was seen repeatedly, ten times or more. The chain recombines TRBV20-1 with TRBJ1-1; D call uncertain. Germline V gene lookup returns CDR1 DFQATT and CDR2 SNEGSKA (reference sequence). The CDR3 contains 13 residues. V was pared by 5 bases and J by 4 bases, with 14 bases between. CDR3 coding DNA: TGCAGTGCTGGAGGTCTTATCATCACTGAAGCTTTCTTT. It is translated as CSAGGLIITEAFF.

This clonotype was counted between two and nine times. The rearrangement uses TRBV9 and TRBJ1-5; D is unresolved. The V end lost 4 bases, the J end lost 1 base, and 6 bases lay between the germline ends. Per germline, CDR1 SGDLS and CDR2 YYNGEE. The CDR3 loop spans 13 amino acids. In nucleotides, the CDR3 is TGTGCCAGCAGCAGGATCAGCAATCAGCCCCAGCATTTT. It yields the protein CASSRISNQPQHF.

In this sample, this clonotype turned up many times. The chain links TRBV6-1 to TRBJ1-1, with D unclear. The CDR3 sequence is 18 residues long. V lost 0 bases and J lost 0, with 17 bases in between. Looked up from germline, CDR1 is MNHNS and CDR2 is SASEGT. DNA for the CDR3: TGTGCCAGCAGTGAAGCGCTTCATTCGGGCGGAATGAACACTGAAGCTTTCTTT. This gives the protein CASSEALHSGGMNTEAFF.

The chain has TRBV2 and TRBJ2-3; D gene ambiguous. This CDR3 is built from 18 residues. V was clipped by 3 bases and J by 2 bases, with 21 bases between them. Germline V gene sequence: CDR1 SNHLY, CDR2 FYNNEI. The CDR3 DNA sequence: TGTGCCAGCAGTGAGGTGCCTTCGGGCCCAGGATCCACAGATACGCAGTATTTT. Residues: CASSEVPSGPGSTDTQYF.

This clonotype has at least ten counts. An end of the junction does not agree with germline; a read error may underlie this. The genes are TRBV7-7 and TRBJ2-7; possibly TRBD1 for D (6 bases). Per the germline V gene, CDR1 is SSHAT and CDR2 is FNYEAQ (reference sequence). The CDR3 is made up of 13 amino acids. CDR3 residues: CASSLAQGHEQYF. DNA for the CDR3: TGTGCTAGCAGCTTAGCACAGGGCCACGAGCAGTACTTC.

Many counts were recorded for this clonotype. A junction end diverges from the germline sequence, so it may reflect a read error. The gene calls are TRBV7-7 and TRBJ1-1; D not resolved. Germline V CDR1 and CDR2: SSHAT, FNYEAQ (reference sequence). The CDR3 has 13 amino acids. CDR3 sequence: CASSLSKNTEAFF. The DNA for the CDR3 is TGTGCTAGCAGCTTATCAAAGAACACTGAAGCTTTCTTT.

This chain uses TRBV28 with TRBJ1-2, with TRBD1 matching 9 bases. The germline V gene has CDR1 MDHEN and CDR2 SYDVKM. The V and J ends lost 5 bases and 7 bases, in that order; junction bases with no gene match: 5. There are 13 residues in the CDR3. The CDR3 protein is CASSPGTGTGYTF. For the CDR3, the DNA is TGTGCCAGCAGTCCCGGGACAGGGACTGGCTACACCTTC.

The chain has TRBV27 and TRBJ2-2; D not certain. V was clipped by 1 base and J by 0 bases, with 9 bases between them. The CDR3 length is 16 residues. Looked up from germline, CDR1 is MNHEY and CDR2 is SMNVEV (reference sequence). CDR3 DNA: TGTGCCAGCAGTTTATTGGGCAGCTCGAACACCGGGGAGCTGTTTTTT. This translates into CASSLLGSSNTGELFF.

This clonotype was counted ten times or more. The gene calls are TRBV7-3 and TRBJ1-1; D remains unclear. Per the germline V gene, CDR1 is SGHTA and CDR2 is FQGTGA. The CDR3 covers 12 residues. V lost 4 bases, J lost 7 bases, and 10 bases lay in between. The CDR3 nucleotides are TGTGCCAGCAGCTCCCCCGGCGGTGAAGCTTTCTTT. Translating gives CASSSPGGEAFF. Looking up the rest from reference TRBV7-3 and TRBJ1-1 gives the full variable domain: GAGVSQTPSNKVTEKGKYVELRCDPISGHTALYWYRQSLGQGPEFLIYFQGTGAADDSGLPNDRFFAVRPEGSVSTLKIQRTERGDSAVYLCASSSPGGEAFFGQGTRLTVV.

The chain links TRBV11-2 to TRBJ2-3; D might be TRBD2 (6 bases). V was shortened by 0 bases and J by 1 base, with 11 bases between the two germline ends. The CDR3 loop spans 16 amino acids. Germline V gene sequence: CDR1 SGHAT, CDR2 FQNNGV. In DNA, the CDR3 is TGTGCCAGCAGCTTAGACCGGGGACTTCGCACAGATACGCAGTATTTT. Encoded protein: CASSLDRGLRTDTQYF.

This clonotype was seen repeatedly, ten times or more. CDR3 in amino acids: CASSGVRGGRYEQYF. Written as DNA, the CDR3 is TGTGCCAGCTCAGGGGTTCGGGGAGGGAGATACGAGCAGTACTTC. The chain carries TRBV27 and TRBJ2-7; tentatively, D is TRBD2 (7 bases). The length of the CDR3 is 15 residues. Germline V CDR1 and CDR2: MNHEY, SMNVEV (reference sequence). Trimming removed 8 bases from V and 4 bases from J, with 21 bases in between.

In nucleotides, the CDR3 is TGCAGTGCTAGAGGGGGACAGATGAACACTGAAGCTTTCTTT. It codes for CSARGGQMNTEAFF. V is TRBV20-1 and J is TRBJ1-1; 7 bases are a match to TRBD1. Germline values: CDR1 DFQATT, CDR2 SNEGSKA (reference sequence). The CDR3 loop spans 14 amino acids. The junction had 2 bases not matched to a gene; V was cut back by 1 base and J by 0 bases.

This clonotype was seen more than once but under ten times. The gene calls are TRBV29-1 and TRBJ2-1, with unresolved D. The CDR3 length is 10 residues. Trimming took off 6 bases at V and 5 bases at J, with 5 bases between the two ends. The V gene's germline CDR1 is SQVTM and CDR2 ANQGSEA. The CDR3 region is CSVGNNEQFF. CDR3 in DNA: TGCAGCGTGGGGAACAATGAGCAGTTCTTC.

This clonotype was seen a handful of times. The chain uses TRBV7-9 and TRBJ2-5, with 7 nucleotides matching TRBD1. Germline V lookup: CDR1 SEHNR, CDR2 FQNEAQ (reference sequence). This CDR3 spans 16 amino acids. V trimming: 2 bases; J trimming: 5 bases; junction bases outside the gene matches: 11. The chain's CDR3 is CASSLTVTGWSETQYF. CDR3 nucleotides: TGTGCCAGCAGCTTAACTGTGACAGGGTGGTCGGAGACCCAGTACTTC. Complete variable domain (other parts from reference TRBV7-9 and TRBJ2-5): DTGVSQNPRHKITKRGQNVTFRCDPISEHNRLYWYRQTLGQGPEFLTYFQNEAQLEKSRLLSDRFSAERPKGSFSTLEIQRTEQGDSAMYLCASSLTVTGWSETQYFGPGTRLLVL.

This clonotype was seen many times. The chain has TRBV25-1 and TRBJ1-5, with 7 bases lining up with TRBD1. CDR1 and CDR2 (germline): MGHDK, SYGVNS. The CDR3 totals 15 residues. With 2 bases clipped from V and 3 bases from J, the junction kept 4 bases outside the gene matches. The CDR3 spells CASSEADRPNQPQHF. The CDR3 DNA follows: TGTGCCAGCAGTGAAGCGGACAGGCCCAATCAGCCCCAGCATTTT.

This clonotype occurred many times. The chain recombines TRBV19 with TRBJ2-7, with TRBD1 matching over 10 bases. The CDR3 is made up of 13 amino acids. Germline values: CDR1 LNHDA, CDR2 SQIVND (reference sequence). After removal of 11 bases from V and 1 base from J, the junction contained 5 bases not matched to a gene. CDR3 nucleotide sequence: TGTGCCCGGCCGGGACAGGGGTCCTACGAGCAGTACTTC. Translating gives CARPGQGSYEQYF. The full variable domain, in which reference TRBV19 and TRBJ2-7 provide the parts outside the CDR3, is DGGITQSPKYLFRKEGQNVTLSCEQNLNHDAMYWYRQDPGQGLRLIYYSQIVNDFQKGDIAEGYSVSREKKESFPLTVTSAQKNPTAFYLCARPGQGSYEQYFGPGTRLTVT.